The 15 T cell receptor beta chains in this list originate from one sample, sequenced in a study of Graves' ophthalmopathy and Graves' hyperthyroidism. CDR3 regions of TCR beta were amplified from RNA transcripts. HTBI-primed first-round RT-PCR preceded second-round multiplex PCR. TCRdb redid the calling of the multiplex PCR reads with MiXCR, one entry per CDR3 protein. The sample shows fewer than 350,000 distinct CDR3 sequences, roughly 15% of them seen only once. Source material: peripheral blood. The receptors originated from an adult man with Graves' ophthalmopathy.

This clonotype has ten or more counts. The rearrangement uses TRBV12-3 or TRBV12-4 and TRBJ1-1; TRBD1 aligns across 7 bases. This CDR3 contains 13 residues. V shed 5 bases, J shed 5 bases, and the junction held 5 bases outside the gene matches. Here the CDR3 DNA reads TGTGCCAGCAGTACAGGGGTGGATACTGAAGCTTTCTTT. Protein sequence: CASSTGVDTEAFF.

The table lists this clonotype with many counts. J is TRBJ1-1 and V is TRBV5-1; 8 bases match TRBD1. Looked up from germline, CDR1 is SGHRS and CDR2 is YFSETQ. CDR3 length: 14 amino acids. The junction had 5 bases not matched to a gene; V was cut back by 0 bases and J by 7 bases. The CDR3 sequence: CASSLAQGAVEAFF. In DNA form, the CDR3 reads TGCGCCAGCAGCTTGGCGCAGGGGGCAGTTGAAGCTTTCTTT.

The chain couples TRBV6-5 to TRBJ1-5; D unresolved. CDR3 size: 15 residues. Germline CDR1 MNHEY, CDR2 SVGAGI. The V gene lost 5 bases and the J gene lost 1 base, with 12 bases spanning the gap. The CDR3 region has the DNA TGTGCCAGCAGTAACACACGGTACAGCAATCAGCCCCAGCATTTT. Its protein is CASSNTRYSNQPQHF.

V gene TRBV28 combines with J gene TRBJ1-1, with no clear D. From germline, CDR1 is MDHEN and CDR2 SYDVKM. The CDR3 contains 13 residues. The V end was cut by 4 bases, the J end by 12 bases, with 18 bases between. Here the CDR3 reads CASSSVGVSRTFF. The DNA of the CDR3 is TGTGCCAGCAGTTCCGTCGGGGTCAGTAGGACTTTCTTT. Full variable domain (outside the CDR3, taken from reference TRBV28 and TRBJ1-1): DVKVTQSSRYLVKRTGEKVFLECVQDMDHENMFWYRQDPGLGLRLIYFSYDVKMKEKGDIPEGYSVSREKKERFSLILESASTNQTSMYLCASSSVGVSRTFFGQGTRLTVV.

This chain joins TRBV5-6 and TRBJ2-2, with TRBD1 matching 9 bases. After removal of 0 bases from V and 7 bases from J, the junction contained 1 base not matched to a gene. The CDR3 has 14 amino acids. Germline assignment: CDR1 SGHDT and CDR2 YYEEEE. The CDR3: CASSLGQGVGELFF. DNA for the CDR3: TGTGCCAGCAGCTTGGGACAGGGGGTCGGGGAGCTGTTTTTT.

This clonotype was recorded many times. The chain links TRBV15 to TRBJ2-7, with 9 bases aligning to TRBD2. The CDR3 spans 18 residues. Germline assignment: CDR1 LNHNV and CDR2 YYDKDF (reference sequence). The V gene end was trimmed by 1 base and the J gene end by 3 bases; junction bases not matched to a gene: 13. This CDR3 reads CATSRGFPSGGMDYEQYF. In DNA, the CDR3 is TGTGCCACCAGCAGAGGTTTCCCCAGCGGGGGGATGGACTACGAGCAGTACTTC.

This clonotype was counted ten times or more. The V call is TRBV7-3, the J call TRBJ2-7; TRBD2 matches 9 bases. This CDR3 is 16 amino acids long. Trimming took 2 bases from V and 0 from J; bases not matched to a gene: 5. Germline CDR1 is SGHTA and CDR2 is FQGTGA. In DNA, the CDR3 is TGTGCCAGCAGCTTATTTGGTAGCGGGAGCTCCTACGAGCAGTACTTC. This encodes CASSLFGSGSSYEQYF.

This clonotype was counted at least ten times. The chain is built from TRBV2 and TRBJ2-7; maybe TRBD1 (6 bases). V shed 8 bases and J shed 4 bases, with 15 bases lying between them. Germline lookup yields CDR1 SNHLY and CDR2 FYNNEI. This CDR3 comprises 13 residues. CDR3 sequence reads: CASGIRGSYEQYF. DNA for the CDR3: TGTGCCAGCGGGATCAGGGGCTCGTACGAGCAGTACTTC.

This clonotype was found many times. The chain recombines TRBV7-9 with TRBJ2-2; no clear D gene. V shed 3 bases and J shed 8 bases, with 4 bases lying between them. CDR1 SEHNR and CDR2 FQNEAQ come from the germline V gene (reference sequence). This CDR3 spans 11 amino acids. DNA for the CDR3: TGTGCCAGCAGCTTTTTGGGGGAGCTGTTTTTT. Its protein product is CASSFLGELFF.

This clonotype was seen repeatedly, ten times or more. The V gene is TRBV7-9, the J gene TRBJ2-5; 8 nucleotides match TRBD2. Per the germline V gene, CDR1 is SEHNR and CDR2 is FQNEAQ (reference sequence). The CDR3 covers 14 residues. With V trimmed by 4 bases and J by 5 bases, 6 bases remained unmatched. In DNA, the CDR3 is TGTGCCAGCAGCTCGCGGACTAGCCGGGAGACCCAGTACTTC. It is translated as CASSSRTSRETQYF.

This clonotype was seen ten or more times. The chain couples TRBV20-1 to TRBJ1-2; a possible D gene is TRBD1 (5 bases). Germline CDR1 is DFQATT and CDR2 is SNEGSKA (reference sequence). The CDR3 spans 16 residues. V lost 6 bases to trimming and J lost 0 bases, with 20 bases between them. In nucleotides, the CDR3 is TGCAGTGCCCAAGCTGGGAGGGGAGGCCCTAACTATGGCTACACCTTC. The encoded protein is CSAQAGRGGPNYGYTF.

This clonotype was observed a handful of times. V and J are TRBV30 and TRBJ2-2, with D possibly being TRBD1 or TRBD2 (5 bases each). The V end lost 2 bases, the J end lost 1 base, and 8 bases lay between the germline ends. The CDR3 consists of 14 residues. The germline V gene encodes CDR1 GTSNPN and CDR2 SVGIG (reference sequence). The CDR3 region is CAWSTGQNTGELFF. The DNA of the CDR3 is TGTGCCTGGAGTACGGGGCAGAACACCGGGGAGCTGTTTTTT.

This clonotype has a count of ten or more. The V call is TRBV12-5, the J call TRBJ2-4, with D maybe TRBD1 (6 bases). With 1 base removed from V and 5 bases from J, the gap between germline ends came to 18 bases. This CDR3 comprises 17 residues. The germline CDR1 and CDR2 sequences are LGHNT and FRNRAP. Here the CDR3 DNA reads TGTGCTAGTGGTTTGGCCCCGGGAAAATGGGGGCAAAACATTCAGTACTTC. Protein: CASGLAPGKWGQNIQYF.

This clonotype showed up many times. The chain links TRBV6-5 to TRBJ2-5, with 9 bases aligning to TRBD2. This CDR3 is built from 17 residues. Per the germline V gene, CDR1 is MNHEY and CDR2 is SVGAGI. J lost 4 bases, V lost 0 bases, and 9 bases had no gene match. CDR3: CASSYSLAGLATETQYF. The CDR3 nucleotides read TGTGCCAGCAGTTACTCGCTAGCGGGGCTCGCCACAGAGACCCAGTACTTC.

This clonotype was seen repeatedly, ten times or more. V and J are TRBV5-1 and TRBJ2-7, with D possibly called TRBD1 or TRBD2 (5 bases each). Trimming took 4 bases from V and 1 from J, leaving 15 bases between them. The CDR3 has 15 residues. Germline CDR1 SGHRS, CDR2 YFSETQ. CDR3 residues: CASSAPRGGSYEQYF. Here the CDR3 DNA reads TGCGCCAGCAGCGCCCCCCGTGGGGGTTCCTACGAGCAGTACTTC.